The 15 T cell receptor beta chains in this list originate from one sample, sequenced in a study of blood T cells in healthy people across ages. With a J-beta primer mix and a sample-barcoded 5' primer, a second PCR ran about 6 to 11 cycles. TCRdb reanalysed the 5' RACE reads using MiXCR and keeps one entry per CDR3 protein. The sample has 1.8 million or so distinct CDR3 sequences, 30% to 40% seen once. Sequenced sample: blood. The receptor source for this set is a human donor in good health.

The chain uses TRBV29-1 and TRBJ2-3; 8 nucleotides agree with TRBD2. The CDR3 loop spans 15 amino acids. CDR1 and CDR2 from the germline V gene are SQVTM and ANQGSEA. The trim removed 3 bases at V and 2 bases at J, leaving 7 bases unmatched. The DNA of the CDR3 is TGCAGCGTTGAGGGTGGGCGGGGGGTCACAGATACGCAGTATTTT. It encodes CSVEGGRGVTDTQYF.

This clonotype has more than one count but fewer than ten. This chain connects TRBV13 to TRBJ1-2; no reliable D call. Germline lookup yields CDR1 PRHDT and CDR2 FYEKMQ (reference sequence). The CDR3 is 13 residues long. V gave up 1 base and J gave up 7 bases, with 10 bases separating them. The CDR3 here is CASSLVVYPGYTF. CDR3 DNA: TGTGCCAGCAGCTTAGTTGTGTATCCTGGCTACACCTTC.

This clonotype has only a few counts. The V gene is TRBV27, the J gene TRBJ2-1, with 12 positions matching TRBD2. The CDR3 consists of 16 residues. The junction had 5 bases not matched to a gene; V was cut back by 4 bases and J by 4 bases. CDR1 MNHEY and CDR2 SMNVEV come from the germline V gene (reference sequence). CDR3 bases: TGTGCCAGCAGTTGGATGACTAGCGGGGGATACAATGAGCAGTTCTTC. It translates to CASSWMTSGGYNEQFF.

The V gene is TRBV7-9, the J gene TRBJ2-6; D unresolved. V was shortened by 1 base and J by 0 bases, with 7 bases between the two germline ends. Germline V lookup: CDR1 SEHNR, CDR2 FQNEAQ (reference sequence). CDR3 length: 16 residues. The CDR3 DNA sequence: TGTGCCAGCAGCTTAGGGCACGTCTCTGGGGCCAACGTCCTGACTTTC. This codes for CASSLGHVSGANVLTF.

Concerning this clonotype itself: This may be a read error, as it is one base from a much larger clone. J is TRBJ2-3 and V is TRBV10-3; possible D gene TRBD2, 6 bases. V lost 9 bases, J lost 4 bases, and 17 bases lay in between. The CDR3 covers 14 residues. Germline V gene sequence: CDR1 ENHRY, CDR2 SYGVKD. DNA for the CDR3: TGTGCCATTCGACTAACGGGGGACGCAGATACGCAGTATTTT. Protein product: CAIRLTGDADTQYF.

The table lists this clonotype with a few counts. The DNA of the CDR3 is TGTGCCAGCAGCTTAGAATTAGGGACCTACGAGCAGTACTTC. This encodes CASSLELGTYEQYF. The rearrangement links TRBV11-2 to TRBJ2-7, with D unclear. The germline CDR1 and CDR2 sequences are SGHAT and FQNNGV. Trimming took off 0 bases at V and 2 bases at J, with 8 bases between the two ends. The CDR3 has 14 residues.

With regard to this clonotype: A much larger clone lies one base from this, so it may be a read error. The chain carries TRBV6-2 or TRBV6-3 and TRBJ2-1; TRBD1 or TRBD2 may be the D gene (5 bases each). CDR1 is MNHEY, CDR2 SVGEGT, per germline. CDR3 length: 15 residues. V lost 4 bases to trimming and J lost 9 bases, with 19 bases between them. CDR3 nucleotide sequence: TGTGCCAGCAGTTGCTCGAAGACTACAGGCATTGAGCAGTTCTTC. Translated, it gives CASSCSKTTGIEQFF.

This clonotype came up a few times. CDR3 coding DNA: TGTGCCAGCAGTTTATCGACAGGGCACAATCAGCCCCAGCATTTT. Its translation: CASSLSTGHNQPQHF. The rearrangement joins TRBV27 to TRBJ1-5; 7 nucleotides align to TRBD1. V trimming: 0 bases; J trimming: 3 bases; junction bases outside the gene matches: 2. Germline V lookup: CDR1 MNHEY, CDR2 SMNVEV (reference sequence). The CDR3 extends over 15 amino acids.

This chain links TRBV6-5 with TRBJ1-2, with TRBD1 as a possible D gene (5 bases). V was trimmed by 0 bases and J by 5 bases, leaving 16 bases between them. The CDR3 spans 16 residues. Germline CDR1 is MNHEY and CDR2 is SVGAGI. The CDR3 bases are TGTGCCAGCAGTTACTCGAGGGACCCCCGTGGGTATGGCTACACCTTC. Translation gives CASSYSRDPRGYGYTF.

The chain combines TRBV7-9 with TRBJ2-1; D uncertain. CDR3 length equals 14 residues. Germline lookup yields CDR1 SEHNR and CDR2 FQNEAQ (reference sequence). Trimming pared 0 bases from V and 13 bases from J, leaving 16 bases between. The CDR3 protein is CASSLASTVANQFF. The CDR3 DNA follows: TGTGCCAGCAGCTTAGCCTCAACCGTCGCGAACCAGTTCTTC.

This clonotype has more than one count but fewer than ten. This chain joins TRBV20-1 and TRBJ2-1; TRBD2 is a possible D gene (6 bases). V lost 3 bases and J lost 5, with 11 bases in between. CDR1 and CDR2 from the germline V gene are DFQATT and SNEGSKA (reference sequence). This CDR3 is 13 amino acids long. In DNA form, the CDR3 reads TGCAGTGCTAGGGGGGGTTCCGACAATGAGCAGTTCTTC. This codes for CSARGGSDNEQFF.

This clonotype was seen more than once but under ten times. V usage is TRBV7-8 and J usage is TRBJ2-1; no reliable D call. This CDR3 has 16 amino acids. From germline, CDR1 is SGHVS and CDR2 FQNEAQ. The V and J ends lost 5 bases and 0 bases respectively, with 14 bases between them. The DNA for the CDR3 is TGTGCCAGCAGCCCGTTGATCCCCAGCTCCTACAATGAGCAGTTCTTC. Protein: CASSPLIPSSYNEQFF.

In its sample, this clonotype was seen once. A much larger clone differs by one base, so this may be a read error. The chain combines TRBV5-6 with TRBJ2-7; 7 positions agree with TRBD2. From germline, CDR1 is SGHDT and CDR2 YYEEEE. The J segment lost 7 bases and the V segment lost 0 bases, leaving 7 bases of the junction unmatched. The CDR3 length is 14 residues. CDR3 in DNA: TGTGCCAGCAGCTTGGAGGGGACTAATCAAGAGCAGTACTTC. Amino acids: CASSLEGTNQEQYF.

This CDR3 reads CSADNRMSSYEQYF. CDR3 coding DNA: TGCAGTGCTGATAACAGAATGAGCTCCTACGAGCAGTACTTC. The J gene is TRBJ2-7, the V gene TRBV20-1; D gene uncertain. Germline values: CDR1 DFQATT, CDR2 SNEGSKA (reference sequence). This CDR3 has 14 amino acids. Trimming shortened V by 5 bases and J by 0 bases, and 14 bases separated the two germline ends.

This chain uses TRBV9 with TRBJ2-5, with D tentatively TRBD1 (5 bases). This CDR3 has 14 residues. Germline values: CDR1 SGDLS, CDR2 YYNGEE. V was clipped by 0 bases and J by 3 bases, with 9 bases between them. CDR3 residues: CASSVGVREETQYF. CDR3 in DNA: TGTGCCAGCAGCGTAGGAGTCAGGGAAGAGACCCAGTACTTC.